The clone carrying this TCR beta chain came up a few times. What it recognizes is unknown. The authors sorted naive CD8 T cells as CD8+CD4-CCR7+CD45RA+. The authors built bulk TCR libraries by previously described methods with listed TCR primers. In TCRdb, the PCR reads were re-called with MiXCR into one record per CDR3 protein. Of approximately 320,000 distinct CDR3 sequences in the sample, about a quarter were seen once. This CDR3 is built from 15 residues. The V and J ends lost 2 bases and 3 bases respectively, with 13 bases between them. Per germline, CDR1 SGHVS and CDR2 FNYEAQ. These data belong to a study of molecular identifiers for immune sequencing clone quantification. Overall study findings and caveats: The share of molecules held by clones above 20 RNA copies was over 97% in effector cells and under 1% in naive cells.

Sequenced sample: naive CD8+ T cells from blood, with Jurkat cell RNA spiked in. Subset indicated: FACS-sorted CD8+CD4-CCR7+CD45RA+ naive T cells. The chain couples TRBV7-6 to TRBJ1-2; D is undetermined. The TCR comes from a human donor in good health. Some libraries in this study had Jurkat cell RNA spiked in. The CDR3 reads CASSLFSAGDYGYTF. For the CDR3, the DNA is TGTGCCAGCAGCTTATTCTCCGCGGGAGACTATGGCTACACCTTC. Full variable domain (rest looked up from reference TRBV7-6 and TRBJ1-2): GAGVSQSPRYKVTKRGQDVALRCDPISGHVSLYWYRQALGQGPEFLTYFNYEAQQDKSGLPNDRFSAERPEGSISTLTIQRTEQRDSAMYRCASSLFSAGDYGYTFGSGTRLTVV.